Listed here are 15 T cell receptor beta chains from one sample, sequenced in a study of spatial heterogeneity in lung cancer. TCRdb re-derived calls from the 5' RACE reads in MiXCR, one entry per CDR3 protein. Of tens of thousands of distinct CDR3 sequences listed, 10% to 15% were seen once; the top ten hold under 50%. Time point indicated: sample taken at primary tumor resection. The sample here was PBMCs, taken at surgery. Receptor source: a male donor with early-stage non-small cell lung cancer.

In nucleotides, the CDR3 is TGCAGCGCCTACGGACAGGGTATGGTCACTGAAGCTTTCTTT. Translated, it gives CSAYGQGMVTEAFF. The chain joins TRBV29-1 to TRBJ1-1; TRBD1 aligns across 8 bases. This CDR3 has 14 residues. Trimming cost V 7 bases and J 4 bases; bases outside gene matches: 11. Germline V gene lookup returns CDR1 SQVTM and CDR2 ANQGSEA.

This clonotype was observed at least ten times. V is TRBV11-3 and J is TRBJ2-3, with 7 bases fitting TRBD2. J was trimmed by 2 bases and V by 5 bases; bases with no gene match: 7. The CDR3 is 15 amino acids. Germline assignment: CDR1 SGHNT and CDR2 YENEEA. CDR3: CASSHRGETTDTQYF. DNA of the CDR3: TGTGCCAGCAGCCACCGGGGGGAGACCACAGATACGCAGTATTTT.

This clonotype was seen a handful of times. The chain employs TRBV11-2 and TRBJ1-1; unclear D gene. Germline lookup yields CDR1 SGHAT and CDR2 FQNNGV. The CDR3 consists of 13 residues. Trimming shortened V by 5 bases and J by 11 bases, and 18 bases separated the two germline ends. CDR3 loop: CASSTPASRSAFF. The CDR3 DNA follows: TGTGCCAGCAGCACCCCCGCCTCCAGGTCGGCTTTCTTT.

The CDR3 here is CASSRGQNHEQYF. CDR3 DNA: TGTGCCAGCAGCCGAGGACAGAACCACGAGCAGTACTTC. The chain joins TRBV12-3 or TRBV12-4 to TRBJ2-7, with TRBD1 as a possible D gene (6 bases). CDR3 length: 13 amino acids. Deletions cut 6 bases from V and 5 bases from J, with 14 bases between.

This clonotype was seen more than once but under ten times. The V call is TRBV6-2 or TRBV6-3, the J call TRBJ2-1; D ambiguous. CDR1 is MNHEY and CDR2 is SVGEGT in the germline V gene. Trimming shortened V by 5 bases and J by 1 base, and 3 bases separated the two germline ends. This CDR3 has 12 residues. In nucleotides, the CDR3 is TGTGCCAGCAGTGGGTCCTACAATGAGCAGTTCTTC. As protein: CASSGSYNEQFF.

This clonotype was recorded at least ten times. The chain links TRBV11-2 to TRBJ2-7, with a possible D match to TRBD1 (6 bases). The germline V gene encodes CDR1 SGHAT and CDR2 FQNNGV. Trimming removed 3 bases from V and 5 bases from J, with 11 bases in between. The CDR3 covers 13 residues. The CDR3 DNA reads TGTGCCAGCAGCTTGGAAAGGGGGAACGAGCAGTACTTC. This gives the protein CASSLERGNEQYF.

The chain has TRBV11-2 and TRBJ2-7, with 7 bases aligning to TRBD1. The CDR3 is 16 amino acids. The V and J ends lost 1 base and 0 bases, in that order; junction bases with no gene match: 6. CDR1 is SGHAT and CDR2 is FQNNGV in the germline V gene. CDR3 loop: CASSLVGRGSSYEQYF. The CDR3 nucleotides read TGTGCCAGCAGCTTAGTCGGCAGGGGGAGCTCCTACGAGCAGTACTTC.

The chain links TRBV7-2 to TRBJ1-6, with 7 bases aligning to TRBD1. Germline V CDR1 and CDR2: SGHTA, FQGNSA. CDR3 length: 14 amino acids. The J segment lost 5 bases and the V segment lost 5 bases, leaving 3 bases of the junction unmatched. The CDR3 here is CASSPDRDNSPLHF. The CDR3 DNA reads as TGTGCCAGCAGCCCTGACAGGGATAATTCACCCCTCCACTTT.

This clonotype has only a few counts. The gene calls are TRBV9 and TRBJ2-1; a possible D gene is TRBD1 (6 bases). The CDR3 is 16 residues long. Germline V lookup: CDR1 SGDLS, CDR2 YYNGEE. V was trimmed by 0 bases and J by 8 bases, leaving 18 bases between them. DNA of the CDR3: TGTGCCAGCAGCGTAGCTTCCGGACAGCGAGGGGATGAGCAGTTCTTC. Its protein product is CASSVASGQRGDEQFF.

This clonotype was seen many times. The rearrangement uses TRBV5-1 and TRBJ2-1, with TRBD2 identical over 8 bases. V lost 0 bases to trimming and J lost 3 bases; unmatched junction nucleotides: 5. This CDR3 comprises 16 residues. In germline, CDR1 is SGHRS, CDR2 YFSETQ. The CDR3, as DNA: TGCGCCAGCAGCTTGGCTACTAGCGGATACTACAATGAGCAGTTCTTC. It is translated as CASSLATSGYYNEQFF.

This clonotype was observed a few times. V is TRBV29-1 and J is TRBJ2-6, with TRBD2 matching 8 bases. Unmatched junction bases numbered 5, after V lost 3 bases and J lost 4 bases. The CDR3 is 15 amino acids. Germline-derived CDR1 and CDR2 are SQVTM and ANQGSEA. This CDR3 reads CSVEPGGSGANVLTF. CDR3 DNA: TGCAGCGTTGAGCCGGGAGGGAGCGGGGCCAACGTCCTGACTTTC.

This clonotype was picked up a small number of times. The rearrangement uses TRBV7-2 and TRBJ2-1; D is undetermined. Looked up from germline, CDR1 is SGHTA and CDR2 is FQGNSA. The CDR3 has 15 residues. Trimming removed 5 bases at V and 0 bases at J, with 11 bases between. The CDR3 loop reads CASSRGASSYNEQFF. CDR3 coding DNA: TGTGCCAGCAGCCGAGGCGCTAGCTCCTACAATGAGCAGTTCTTC.

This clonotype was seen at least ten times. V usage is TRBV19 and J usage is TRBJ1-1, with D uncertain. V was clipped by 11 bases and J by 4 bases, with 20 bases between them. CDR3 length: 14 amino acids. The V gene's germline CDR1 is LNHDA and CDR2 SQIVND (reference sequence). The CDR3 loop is CAHSRKIGGTEAFF. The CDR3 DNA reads TGTGCCCACAGTCGGAAAATTGGAGGCACTGAAGCTTTCTTT. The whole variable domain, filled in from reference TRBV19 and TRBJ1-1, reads DGGITQSPKYLFRKEGQNVTLSCEQNLNHDAMYWYRQDPGQGLRLIYYSQIVNDFQKGDIAEGYSVSREKKESFPLTVTSAQKNPTAFYLCAHSRKIGGTEAFFGQGTRLTVV.

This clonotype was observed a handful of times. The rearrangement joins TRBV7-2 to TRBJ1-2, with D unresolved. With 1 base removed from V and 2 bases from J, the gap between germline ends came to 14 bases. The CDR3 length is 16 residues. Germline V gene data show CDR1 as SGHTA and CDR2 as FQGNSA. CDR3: CASSLVAYDKNYGYTF. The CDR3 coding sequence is TGTGCCAGCAGCTTAGTGGCCTACGACAAAAACTATGGCTACACCTTC. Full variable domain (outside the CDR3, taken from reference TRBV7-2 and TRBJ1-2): GAGVSQSPSNKVTEKGKDVELRCDPISGHTALYWYRQSLGQGLEFLIYFQGNSAPDKSGLPSDRFSAERTGGSVSTLTIQRTQQEDSAVYLCASSLVAYDKNYGYTFGSGTRLTVV.

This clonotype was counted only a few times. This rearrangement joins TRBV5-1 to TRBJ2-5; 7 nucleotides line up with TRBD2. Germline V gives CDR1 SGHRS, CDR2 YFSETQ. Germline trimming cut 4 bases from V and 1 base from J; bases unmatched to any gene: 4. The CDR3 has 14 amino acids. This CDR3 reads CASSTIAGQETQYF. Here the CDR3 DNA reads TGCGCCAGCAGCACCATAGCGGGCCAAGAGACCCAGTACTTC.